These 16 T cell receptor beta chains originate from one sample sequenced in a study of blood T cell repertoires in COVID-19. This table comes from immunoSEQ multiplex PCR, and its TCRdb copy is limited to in-frame clones, with some not included. This repertoire shows roughly 200,000 clones, around 83% found once; its top ten account for approximately 25%. Sequenced sample: PBMCs or T cells enriched from blood (not recorded which). Receptor source: a woman in her forties in a cohort exposed to, infected with or recovered from COVID-19 (not recorded which).

This clone is a singleton in its sample. DNA for the CDR3: TGTGCCAGTAGTATTCAGACTAGTGCCAATGAGCAGTTCTTC. Protein product: CASSIQTSANEQFF. The J gene is TRBJ2-1, the V gene TRBV19; weak D call: TRBD2 (6 bases). Trimming shortened V by 3 bases and J by 6 bases, and 12 bases separated the two germline ends. CDR1 is LNHDA, CDR2 SQIVND, per germline (reference sequence). There are 14 residues in the CDR3.

The V and J genes are TRBV28 and TRBJ1-6; TRBD1 matches 8 bases. CDR3 size: 16 residues. Trimming took 5 bases from V and 6 from J; bases not matched to a gene: 9. Per germline, CDR1 MDHEN and CDR2 SYDVKM. CDR3 DNA: TGTGCCAGCAGTATCAGGTACAGGGGGGGTAATTCACCCCTCCACTTT. Protein product: CASSIRYRGGNSPLHF.

The chain joins TRBV11-2 to TRBJ1-1; D is unresolved. This CDR3 is built from 13 residues. V lost 0 bases and J lost 5, with 7 bases in between. Germline-derived CDR1 and CDR2 are SGHAT and FQNNGV. DNA for the CDR3: TGTGCCAGCAGCTTAGAGAGGTTGACTGAAGCTTTCTTT. Its protein is CASSLERLTEAFF.

V is TRBV19 and J is TRBJ1-1; the D is unclear. The V and J ends lost 3 bases and 1 base respectively, with 9 bases between them. The CDR3 runs to 14 residues. Germline CDR1 and CDR2: LNHDA and SQIVND (reference sequence). The CDR3 DNA reads as TGTGCCAGTAGTATTAGCCTTTGGAACACTGAAGCTTTCTTT. Protein sequence: CASSISLWNTEAFF.

Turning to this clone: This CDR3 is also generated by other DNA sequences in the sample. The chain couples TRBV28 to TRBJ1-5; a weak D match, TRBD1 (5 bases). From germline, CDR1 is MDHEN and CDR2 SYDVKM. Trimming removed 3 bases from V and 5 bases from J, with 8 bases in between. There are 13 residues in the CDR3. CDR3 coding DNA: TGTGCCAGCAGTTTGCGGGGCCATCAGCCCCAGCATTTT. As protein: CASSLRGHQPQHF.

As DNA, the CDR3 is TGTGCCAGCAGCCTTGAAGAGCTGGGACATCCAACGAGACAAGAGACCCAGTACTTC. Amino acid sequence: CASSLEELGHPTRQETQYF. The chain is built from TRBV4-2 and TRBJ2-5; a weak D match, TRBD1 (6 bases). V shed 4 bases and J shed 2 bases, with 26 bases lying between them. Germline values: CDR1 LGHNA, CDR2 YNFKEQ. The CDR3 spans 19 residues.

V gene TRBV15 combines with J gene TRBJ2-2; 9 positions agree with TRBD2. J gave up 5 bases and V 0 bases, and 7 bases lay outside the gene matches. The CDR3 totals 17 residues. Per the germline V gene, CDR1 is LNHNV and CDR2 is YYDKDF (reference sequence). The CDR3 spells CATSRDLGLAGTGELFF. The CDR3 DNA follows: TGTGCCACCAGCAGAGATCTTGGGCTAGCGGGGACCGGGGAGCTGTTTTTT.

The V gene is TRBV9, the J gene TRBJ2-2; possible D gene TRBD1, 6 bases. The CDR3 loop spans 15 amino acids. Trimming took 3 bases from V and 5 from J, leaving 14 bases between them. The germline V gene encodes CDR1 SGDLS and CDR2 YYNGEE. The CDR3 DNA reads as TGTGCCAGCAGCGCGGGACACCGGAGGACCGGGGAGCTGTTTTTT. Translating it yields CASSAGHRRTGELFF.

The rearrangement links TRBV27 to TRBJ2-7, with TRBD2 as a possible D gene (6 bases). The germline V gene encodes CDR1 MNHEY and CDR2 SMNVEV (reference sequence). The CDR3 has 15 residues. The V end was cut by 4 bases, the J end by 1 base, with 14 bases between. Here the CDR3 reads CASSWDGRGSYEQYF. The DNA of the CDR3 is TGTGCCAGCAGTTGGGACGGCCGGGGGTCCTACGAGCAGTACTTC.

The V gene is TRBV24-1, the J gene TRBJ2-2; no definite D call. V was shortened by 8 bases and J by 7 bases, with 13 bases between the two germline ends. Germline V gene lookup returns CDR1 KGHDR and CDR2 SFDVKD. The CDR3 sequence is 13 residues long. CDR3 in DNA: TGTGCCACCACCCCCAGCGACGGCGGGGAGCTGTTTTTT. Protein sequence: CATTPSDGGELFF.

The V and J genes are TRBV5-1 and TRBJ1-1; tentative D call: TRBD1 (6 bases). Germline V CDR1 and CDR2: SGHRS, YFSETQ. The V end lost 4 bases, the J end lost 0 bases, and 10 bases lay between the germline ends. This CDR3 contains 14 residues. This chain's CDR3 is CASSDDRMNTEAFF. CDR3 nucleotide sequence: TGCGCCAGCAGCGACGACAGGATGAACACTGAAGCTTTCTTT.

The chain uses TRBV9 and TRBJ2-7; 7 bases align to TRBD1. From germline, CDR1 is SGDLS and CDR2 YYNGEE. This CDR3 comprises 14 residues. J lost 0 bases, V lost 4 bases, and 4 bases had no gene match. The chain's CDR3 is CASSPSGGSYEQYF. As DNA, the CDR3 is TGTGCCAGCAGCCCCTCAGGGGGCTCCTACGAGCAGTACTTC.

The chain combines TRBV28 with TRBJ1-4; 10 bases match TRBD1. This CDR3 region has 14 residues. The V segment lost 5 bases and the J segment 7 bases; nucleotides outside the gene matches: 4. Per the germline V gene, CDR1 is MDHEN and CDR2 is SYDVKM. This CDR3 reads CASSVRDRGEKLFF. CDR3 nucleotides: TGTGCCAGCAGTGTACGGGACAGGGGTGAAAAACTGTTTTTT.

The rearrangement joins TRBV11-2 to TRBJ1-1; TRBD1 is a possible D gene (6 bases). The CDR3 loop spans 13 amino acids. Germline V gene sequence: CDR1 SGHAT, CDR2 FQNNGV. V was trimmed by 5 bases and J by 3 bases, leaving 10 bases between them. The CDR3 nucleotides are TGTGCCAGCAGCCGAACAGGGTACACTGAAGCTTTCTTT. It encodes CASSRTGYTEAFF.

The rearrangement uses TRBV11-2 and TRBJ2-1; the D gene is possibly TRBD2 (6 bases). V gave up 2 bases and J gave up 8 bases, with 10 bases separating them. Per the germline V gene, CDR1 is SGHAT and CDR2 is FQNNGV. The CDR3 is 13 residues long. This CDR3 reads CASSLKWRDEQFF. The CDR3 DNA is TGTGCCAGCAGCTTAAAATGGAGGGATGAGCAGTTCTTC.

Notes on this clone: The junction shows a germline mismatch at one end, possibly a read error. The CDR3, as DNA: TGCGCCAGCAGCCAGACTAGCGGGGGGACAAACAGTCACTTC. Amino acid sequence: CASSQTSGGTNSHF. V is TRBV5-1 and J is TRBJ2-4; 13 bases line up with TRBD2. CDR3 length: 14 amino acids. Germline V lookup: CDR1 SGHRS, CDR2 YFSETQ.